This TCR beta chain is drawn from a study of blood T cell repertoires in COVID-19. This CDR3 comprises 18 residues. V was clipped by 6 bases and J by 0 bases, with 26 bases between them. The V gene's germline CDR1 is SQVTM and CDR2 ANQGSEA. Profiling relied on immunoSEQ multiplex PCR, and the TCRdb table lists in-frame clones only, not all of them. Altogether about 320,000 clones are present, approximately 90% being singletons, with the ten largest covering about 10%. The genes are TRBV29-1 and TRBJ1-1, with D perhaps matching TRBD1 (5 bases). This sequence was found in a woman aged 18-29 years who had recovered from COVID-19. The sequenced material came from PBMCs or T cells enriched from blood (not recorded which). CDR3 DNA sequence: TGCAGCGTGGCCGCGCCGTCCACAGGTTTAACTTTGAACACTGAAGCTTTCTTT. Its protein product is CSVAAPSTGLTLNTEAFF.